The rows below give T cell receptor beta chains drawn from one sample of a study of shared clonotypes between healthy human individuals. Here immunoSEQ multiplex PCR was the method, and the copy in TCRdb shows in-frame clones only, minus some. Among millions of clones, around 96% were seen once, and the ten largest hold roughly 1%. Sequencing input: naive CD8+ T cells sorted from blood. These receptors originate from a young man in good health. Each CDR3 is given with its conserved first and last residue. A D gene is named only where the DNA matches it firmly. Clone size, where shown, is once, few, many, or a class for clones that have expanded.

CDR3	DNA	J	length	D	size	V
CASSQERAAYEQYF	TGCGCCAGCAGCCAAGAAAGGGCAGCCTACGAGCAGTACTTC	TRBJ2-7	14	-	-	TRBV4-1
CAAGSRLNTEAFF	TGTGCCGCGGGGTCGAGGTTGAACACTGAAGCTTTCTTT	TRBJ1-1	13	-	-	TRBV30
CASSPTSSEQFF	TGTGCCAGCAGCCCGACTAGTTCTGAGCAGTTCTTC	TRBJ2-1	12	-	-	TRBV9
CASSHPGLAGKTGQYF	TGTGCCAGCAGCCACCCTGGACTAGCGGGGAAAACGGGGCAGTACTTC	TRBJ2-7	16	TRBD2	few	TRBV7-8
CASSYSPGEGSNQPQHF	TGTGCCAGCAGTTACTCCCCCGGAGAGGGGAGCAATCAGCCCCAGCATTTT	TRBJ1-5	17	-	-	TRBV6-7
CASSVTTSGITDTQYF	TGTGCCAGCAGCGTAACGACTAGCGGGATAACAGATACGCAGTATTTT	TRBJ2-3	16	TRBD2	-	TRBV9
CASSLRDRDYNEQFF	TGCGCCAGCAGCCTCCGGGACAGGGACTACAATGAGCAGTTCTTC	TRBJ2-1	15	TRBD1	-	TRBV5-1
CASRVIGLQFF	TGTGCCAGCAGGGTCATAGGCCTGCAGTTCTTC	TRBJ2-1	11	-	-	TRBV6-1
CASSQGLGWYEQYF	TGTGCCAGCAGCCAAGGCTTAGGGTGGTACGAGCAGTACTTC	TRBJ2-7	14	-	-	TRBV4-2
CASSHTVGGSTDTQYF	TGTGCCAGCAGCCACACGGTGGGCGGGAGCACAGATACGCAGTATTTT	TRBJ2-3	16	-	once	TRBV7-9
CATQRGTVEAFF	TGTGCCACACAACGCGGGACAGTTGAAGCTTTCTTT	TRBJ1-1	12	TRBD1	-	TRBV6-5
CASSAWASGDNEQFF	TGTGCCAGCAGCGCCTGGGCTAGCGGGGACAATGAGCAGTTCTTC	TRBJ2-1	15	-	-	TRBV21-1
CASSSTPWDEQYF	TGTGCCAGCAGCTCAACACCGTGGGACGAGCAGTACTTC	TRBJ2-7	13	-	once	TRBV7-8
CAARGSDKYEQYF	TGTGCCGCGCGGGGGAGCGACAAGTACGAGCAGTACTTC	TRBJ2-7	13	TRBD2	few	TRBV30
CASRPTVNTGELFF	TGTGCCAGCAGGCCGACAGTGAACACCGGGGAGCTGTTTTTT	TRBJ2-2	14	-	-	TRBV11-3
CASSPLAGEGVNEQYF	TGTGCCAGCTCACCCCTAGCGGGGGAGGGTGTCAACGAGCAGTACTTC	TRBJ2-7	16	TRBD2	-	TRBV18